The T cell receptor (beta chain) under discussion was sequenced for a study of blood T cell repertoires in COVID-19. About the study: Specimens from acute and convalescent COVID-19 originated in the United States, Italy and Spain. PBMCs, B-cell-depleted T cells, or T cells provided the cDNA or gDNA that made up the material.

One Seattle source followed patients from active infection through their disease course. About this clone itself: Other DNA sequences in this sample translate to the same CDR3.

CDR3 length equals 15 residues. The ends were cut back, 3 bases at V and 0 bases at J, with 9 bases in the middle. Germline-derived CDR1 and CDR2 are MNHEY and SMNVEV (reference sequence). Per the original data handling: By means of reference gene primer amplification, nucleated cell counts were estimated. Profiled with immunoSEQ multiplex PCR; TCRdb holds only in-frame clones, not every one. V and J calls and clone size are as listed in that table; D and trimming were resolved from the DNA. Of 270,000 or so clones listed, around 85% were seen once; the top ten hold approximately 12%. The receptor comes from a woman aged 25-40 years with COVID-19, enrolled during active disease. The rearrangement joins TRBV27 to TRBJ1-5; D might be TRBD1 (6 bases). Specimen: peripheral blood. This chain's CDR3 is CASSLSGASNQPQHF. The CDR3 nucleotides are TGTGCCAGCAGTTTGTCAGGGGCTAGCAATCAGCCCCAGCATTTT.